The 9 T cell receptor beta chains reported below all come from one sample, sequenced in a study of blood T cell repertoires in COVID-19. Only in-frame clones appear in the TCRdb table, and some are missing; sequencing was by immunoSEQ multiplex PCR. The sample includes tens of thousands of clones, approximately 80% of them seen just once. Specimen: peripheral blood. The receptor set was obtained from a woman aged 80 or over with active or convalescent COVID-19.

This chain connects TRBV3-1 (or the pseudogene TRBV3-2) to TRBJ2-7; D is undetermined. This CDR3 is 12 amino acids long. Germline V gives CDR1 LGHDT, CDR2 YNNKEL (reference sequence). Trimming left V 4 bases short and J 3 bases short, with 7 bases between. The CDR3 nucleotides are TGTGCCAGCAGCCCCAACAGCTACGAGCAGTACTTC. It codes for CASSPNSYEQYF.

As regards this clone: The CDR3 carries no conserved terminal phenylalanine or tryptophan, so it likely arises from a read error. The DNA is omitted, as the CDR3 cannot be located on it reliably, and the CDR3 follows TCRdb's listing. V gene TRBV6-4 combines with J gene TRBJ2-7; the D call of TRBD1 is as the table states it, not checked on the DNA. The CDR3 adds up to 10 amino acids, both ends counted. Germline CDR1 is MRHNA and CDR2 is SNTAGT. This CDR3 is CASSDSQQAL.

The V gene is TRBV7-3, the J gene TRBJ2-1, with 7 nucleotides matching TRBD1. The trim removed 3 bases at V and 10 bases at J, leaving 6 bases unmatched. The V gene's germline CDR1 is SGHTA and CDR2 FQGTGA. The CDR3 totals 13 residues. CDR3 DNA sequence: TGTGCCAGCAGCTTGACCGGACAGGACGAGCAGTTCTTC. This codes for CASSLTGQDEQFF.

The genes are TRBV6-5 and TRBJ1-2, with TRBD1 identical over 7 bases. In germline, CDR1 is MNHEY, CDR2 SVGAGI. The CDR3 is made up of 13 amino acids. V trimming: 10 bases; J trimming: 3 bases; junction bases outside the gene matches: 8. The CDR3, as DNA: TGTGCCATCTCGGCGGGGACAGACTATGGCTACACCTTC. Translating gives CAISAGTDYGYTF.

The CDR3 loop reads CASSFSANTGELFF. CDR3 nucleotides: TGTGCCAGCAGCTTTAGCGCGAACACCGGGGAGCTGTTTTTT. V gene TRBV7-2 combines with J gene TRBJ2-2; weak D call: TRBD2 (5 bases). Per the germline V gene, CDR1 is SGHTA and CDR2 is FQGNSA. V was clipped by 3 bases and J by 0 bases, with 5 bases between them. The CDR3 loop spans 14 amino acids.

CDR3 DNA: TGCGCCAGCTCGAGCCCCGGGACTAGCGGCACAGATACGCAGTATTTT. Translating gives CASSSPGTSGTDTQYF. This rearrangement joins TRBV10-2 to TRBJ2-3; 10 bases align to TRBD2. V was clipped by 8 bases and J by 1 base; unmatched bases: 9. Germline V gene lookup returns CDR1 WSHSY and CDR2 SAAADI. This CDR3 spans 16 amino acids.

This clone was recorded once. The chain carries TRBV3-1 (or the pseudogene TRBV3-2) and TRBJ1-5; D possibly corresponds to TRBD1 (6 bases). V lost 0 bases, J lost 0 bases, and 18 bases lay in between. Germline V gene data show CDR1 as LGHDT and CDR2 as YNNKEL (reference sequence). The CDR3 extends over 19 amino acids. In nucleotides, the CDR3 is TGTGCCAGCAGCCAAGAGGGGGACAACCCGCGATATAGCAATCAGCCCCAGCATTTT. Protein product: CASSQEGDNPRYSNQPQHF.

This chain connects TRBV18 to TRBJ1-5; D remains unclear. CDR1 is KGHSH, CDR2 LQKENI, per germline. This CDR3 has 14 amino acids. V shed 4 bases and J shed 5 bases, with 12 bases lying between them. The CDR3 DNA reads TGTGCCAGCTCACTGGGAGTCCAGGATCAGCCCCAGCATTTT. Protein product: CASSLGVQDQPQHF.

V gene TRBV7-9 combines with J gene TRBJ2-3; unclear D gene. Germline assignment: CDR1 SEHNR and CDR2 FQNEAQ (reference sequence). The V end lost 1 base, the J end lost 9 bases, and 23 bases lay between the germline ends. CDR3 length equals 17 residues. CDR3 sequence reads: CASSLGLPAQLGVTQYF. In DNA, the CDR3 is TGTGCCAGCAGCTTAGGTTTGCCAGCCCAACTCGGAGTAACGCAGTATTTT.